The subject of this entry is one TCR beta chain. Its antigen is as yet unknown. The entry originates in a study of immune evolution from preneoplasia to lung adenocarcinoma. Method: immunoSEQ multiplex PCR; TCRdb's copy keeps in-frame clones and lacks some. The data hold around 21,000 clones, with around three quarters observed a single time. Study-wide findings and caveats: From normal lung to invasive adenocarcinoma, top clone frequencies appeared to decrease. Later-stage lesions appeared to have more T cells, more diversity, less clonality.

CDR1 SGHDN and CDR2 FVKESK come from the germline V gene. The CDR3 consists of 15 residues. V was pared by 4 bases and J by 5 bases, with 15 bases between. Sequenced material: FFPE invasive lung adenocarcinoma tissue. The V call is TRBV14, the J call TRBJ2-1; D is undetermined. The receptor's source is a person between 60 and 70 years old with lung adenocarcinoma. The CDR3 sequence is CASSRMEIWDNEQFF. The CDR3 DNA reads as TGTGCCAGCAGCCGGATGGAGATATGGGACAATGAGCAGTTCTTC.